One sample yielded the 13 T cell receptor beta chains listed below, sequenced in a study of human T cells and chemical hapten exposure. Time point given: pre-sensitization, week 0. The sample's treatment: therapeutic diphenylcyclopropenone sensitization with weekly scalp DPC. TCRdb re-called the RACE reads with MiXCR, one entry per CDR3 protein. The sample consists of over 300,000 distinct CDR3 sequences, 5.1% of them appearing once. Specimen: whole blood, collected in connection with sensitization to the hapten diphenylcyclopropenone (DPC). Receptors were obtained from a woman in her forties or fifties with alopecia areata. Some clones in this sample may be carry-over from other donors' samples.

This clonotype was counted ten times or more. The V gene is TRBV12-3 or TRBV12-4, the J gene TRBJ2-7; D gene unclear. Trimming took 3 bases from V and 1 from J, leaving 13 bases between them. The CDR3 sequence is 15 residues long. CDR3 coding DNA: TGTGCCAGCAGTTTTAGTCTTTCGGTGTCCTACGAGCAGTACTTC. Translated, it gives CASSFSLSVSYEQYF.

This clonotype was counted between two and nine times. CDR3 protein: CASSPLAVSEQYF. CDR3 coding DNA: TGTGCCAGCTCACCACTAGCGGTCTCAGAGCAGTACTTC. The V and J genes are TRBV18 and TRBJ2-7; TRBD2 might be the D (6 bases). The CDR3 totals 13 residues. V was shortened by 1 base and J by 7 bases, with 11 bases between the two germline ends. The V gene's germline CDR1 is KGHSH and CDR2 LQKENI.

This clonotype was detected a few times. The V call is TRBV24-1, the J call TRBJ2-2, with TRBD2 as a possible D gene (6 bases). CDR3 length: 14 residues. From germline, CDR1 is KGHDR and CDR2 SFDVKD. V lost 8 bases and J lost 2, with 11 bases in between. The DNA for the CDR3 is TGTGCCACCAAAGGGACTTCCAACACCGGGGAGCTGTTTTTT. Translated, it gives CATKGTSNTGELFF.

Ten or more counts support this clonotype. V and J are TRBV20-1 and TRBJ2-3, with 11 positions matching TRBD1. The V and J ends lost 6 bases and 1 base, in that order; junction bases with no gene match: 6. The length of the CDR3 is 15 residues. Germline loops: CDR1 DFQATT, CDR2 SNEGSKA (reference sequence). Written as DNA, the CDR3 is TGCAGTGCCTTCTCGGACAGGGGGCGCACAGATACGCAGTATTTT. This sequence encodes CSAFSDRGRTDTQYF.

At least ten counts were recorded for this clonotype. The chain employs TRBV7-8 and TRBJ2-5; 11 bases align to TRBD2. Germline CDR1 SGHVS, CDR2 FQNEAQ. Unmatched junction bases numbered 4, after V lost 2 bases and J lost 2 bases. The CDR3 is 16 amino acids. CDR3 sequence (DNA): TGTGCCAGCAGCTTAATTAGCGGGGGGGTTCAAGAGACCCAGTACTTC. It specifies CASSLISGGVQETQYF.

Ten or more counts support this clonotype. CDR3 loop: CASSQERAHGSPLHF. The CDR3 nucleotides are TGTGCCAGCAGCCAAGAGAGGGCGCACGGATCACCCCTCCACTTT. The chain combines TRBV3-1 with TRBJ1-6; D uncertain. Per the germline V gene, CDR1 is LGHDT and CDR2 is YNNKEL (reference sequence). This CDR3 is built from 15 residues. The germline V and J ends were trimmed by 0 bases and 10 bases, with 13 bases remaining between them.

The chain has TRBV2 and TRBJ1-1; D unclear. Trimming left V 4 bases short and J 3 bases short, with 18 bases between. The CDR3 totals 16 residues. Germline values: CDR1 SNHLY, CDR2 FYNNEI. CDR3 nucleotides: TGTGCCAGCAGTGTCGGGCCCCCTTCGAGATACACTGAAGCTTTCTTT. It is translated as CASSVGPPSRYTEAFF.

This clonotype has ten or more counts. Here the CDR3 DNA reads TGTGCCAGCAGCCAAGACAGGGCGGGGGAGCAGTACTTC. Its translation is CASSQDRAGEQYF. The chain joins TRBV3-1 to TRBJ2-7; possible D gene TRBD2, 6 bases. The V gene's germline CDR1 is LGHDT and CDR2 YNNKEL (reference sequence). V lost 0 bases, J lost 7 bases, and 10 bases lay in between. The CDR3 runs 13 residues.

This clonotype was seen a handful of times. The V gene is TRBV14, the J gene TRBJ2-3; 10 nucleotides agree with TRBD2. V lost 0 bases to trimming and J lost 1 base; unmatched junction nucleotides: 4. Germline lookup yields CDR1 SGHDN and CDR2 FVKESK. The CDR3 totals 17 residues. DNA of the CDR3: TGTGCCAGCAGCCAAGAATGGCTAGCGGGAGGCACAGATACGCAGTATTTT. Residues: CASSQEWLAGGTDTQYF.

The V gene is TRBV29-1, the J gene TRBJ1-2; 8 nucleotides agree with TRBD1. The CDR3 is 12 amino acids. Germline V gene sequence: CDR1 SQVTM, CDR2 ANQGSEA. Trimming at V came to 8 bases and at J to 4 bases, leaving 6 bases not matched to a gene. DNA of the CDR3: TGCAGCACGACAGGGGATGTCTATGGCTACACCTTC. It specifies CSTTGDVYGYTF.

The chain employs TRBV7-2 and TRBJ2-3; TRBD2 agrees at 7 bases. CDR1 and CDR2 from the germline V gene are SGHTA and FQGNSA. The CDR3 is made up of 16 amino acids. Unmatched junction bases numbered 7, after V lost 3 bases and J lost 1 base. CDR3 sequence (DNA): TGTGCCAGCAGCTTGGGAGGGAGGGGCGGCACAGATACGCAGTATTTT. Translation: CASSLGGRGGTDTQYF.

The chain has TRBV6-5 and TRBJ1-3; 7 nucleotides line up with TRBD1. The CDR3 is 13 residues long. The trim removed 7 bases at V and 3 bases at J, leaving 3 bases unmatched. The V gene's germline CDR1 is MNHEY and CDR2 SVGAGI. As DNA, the CDR3 is TGTGCCAGCAAGGGGGCTAATGGAAACACCATATATTTT. Its translation: CASKGANGNTIYF.

This clonotype was counted at least ten times. This chain connects TRBV27 to TRBJ2-1; D is perhaps TRBD1 (5 bases). Trimming removed 0 bases at V and 4 bases at J, with 10 bases between. The CDR3 is 15 amino acids. Per germline, CDR1 MNHEY and CDR2 SMNVEV (reference sequence). CDR3 in amino acids: CASSLSSPGYNEQFF. In nucleotides, the CDR3 is TGTGCCAGCAGTTTATCAAGCCCAGGGTACAATGAGCAGTTCTTC.